The subject of this entry is one T cell receptor (beta chain). The CDR3 covers 13 residues. V shed 10 bases and J 2 bases; nucleotides not matched to a gene: 4. These data are taken from a study of blood T cell repertoires in COVID-19. About the research overall: Donors in the United States, Italy and Spain gave samples during acute or convalescent COVID-19. PBMCs, B-cell-depleted T cells, or T cells were the source of the cDNA or gDNA that made up the material.

In the source study's methods: Reference gene primer amplification gave nucleated cell count estimates. Sequenced by immunoSEQ multiplex PCR; TCRdb stores in-frame clones only, minus some. The DNA was the basis for D and trimming; V, J and clone size are from that table. The sample lists approximately 94,000 clones, 85% to 95% occurring once. V gene TRBV12-3 or TRBV12-4 combines with J gene TRBJ2-1; 8 nucleotides line up with TRBD2. The sequenced sample was peripheral blood. The sequence derives from a woman in her 50s in a cohort sampled during active COVID-19. CDR3 loop: CAKIGRAYNEQFF. The CDR3 DNA is TGTGCCAAAATCGGGAGGGCCTACAATGAGCAGTTCTTC.